The next 10 T cell receptor beta chains were all read from a single sample in a study of blood T cell repertoires in COVID-19. The repertoire was sequenced with immunoSEQ multiplex PCR; TCRdb's copy has only in-frame clones and lacks some. The table lists fewer than 20,000 clones, about 85% of them singletons. The sample comprised peripheral blood. All receptors derive from a human donor with active COVID-19. The donor label of this sample is uncertain.

This chain links TRBV13 with TRBJ2-6; 8 nucleotides match TRBD2. The V gene's germline CDR1 is PRHDT and CDR2 FYEKMQ (reference sequence). The CDR3 contains 20 residues. Losses at the gene ends were 10 bases for V and 0 bases for J; bases not matched to a gene: 20. This CDR3 is CATSRGGLLGGGSGANVLTF. For the CDR3, the DNA is TGTGCCACCTCCCGAGGGGGGCTCCTCGGGGGGGGCTCTGGGGCCAACGTCCTGACTTTC. The entire variable domain, with the rest obtained from reference TRBV13 and TRBJ2-6, is as follows: AAGVIQSPRHLIKEKRETATLKCYPIPRHDTVYWYQQGPGQDPQFLISFYEKMQSDKGSIPDRFSAQQFSDYHSELNMSSLELGDSALYFCATSRGGLLGGGSGANVLTFGAGSRLTVL.

The genes are TRBV5-4 and TRBJ2-5; 16 bases agree with TRBD2. After removal of 6 bases from V and 3 bases from J, the junction contained 5 bases not matched to a gene. The CDR3 consists of 16 residues. The germline V gene has CDR1 SGHNT and CDR2 YYREEE (reference sequence). CDR3 loop: CASTTGTSGGEETQYF. As DNA, the CDR3 is TGTGCCAGCACCACCGGGACTAGCGGGGGGGAAGAGACCCAGTACTTC.

The gene calls are TRBV6-5 and TRBJ2-7, with 8 bases lining up with TRBD1. This CDR3 region has 16 residues. Per the germline V gene, CDR1 is MNHEY and CDR2 is SVGAGI. The V gene end was trimmed by 2 bases and the J gene end by 6 bases; junction bases not matched to a gene: 12. The CDR3 here is CASSYATGQGNTEQYF. DNA of the CDR3: TGTGCCAGCAGTTACGCAACTGGACAGGGTAATACCGAGCAGTACTTC.

The chain is built from TRBV28 and TRBJ2-7; weak D call: TRBD2 (6 bases). CDR1 is MDHEN, CDR2 SYDVKM, per germline. Trimming left V 3 bases short and J 2 bases short, with 11 bases between. CDR3 size: 14 residues. CDR3 sequence (DNA): TGTGCCAGCAGTTTCTCCGGGAGAACCTACGAGCAGTACTTC. Protein: CASSFSGRTYEQYF.

This clone was seen just once. The chain recombines TRBV9 with TRBJ2-1, with 13 nucleotides matching TRBD2. The J segment lost 7 bases and the V segment lost 4 bases, leaving 8 bases of the junction unmatched. The germline V gene encodes CDR1 SGDLS and CDR2 YYNGEE. The CDR3 contains 16 residues. CDR3 bases: TGTGCCAGCAGCCCTACTAGCGGGGGGGCCGGGAATGAGCAGTTCTTC. Its protein product is CASSPTSGGAGNEQFF.

V is TRBV7-9 and J is TRBJ1-4; 7 positions match TRBD1. This CDR3 has 15 residues. Germline lookup yields CDR1 SEHNR and CDR2 FQNEAQ (reference sequence). With 5 bases clipped from V and 8 bases from J, the junction kept 11 bases outside the gene matches. The CDR3: CASSRRQGGGEKLFF. The CDR3, as DNA: TGTGCCAGCAGCAGAAGACAGGGAGGTGGAGAAAAACTGTTTTTT.

This chain links TRBV5-4 with TRBJ2-3; 9 bases line up with TRBD1. The junction had 6 bases not matched to a gene; V was cut back by 4 bases and J by 3 bases. Germline CDR1 is SGHNT and CDR2 is YYREEE (reference sequence). This CDR3 has 15 amino acids. The CDR3 is CASSTLQGATDTQYF. CDR3 sequence (DNA): TGTGCCAGCAGCACGTTACAGGGGGCTACAGATACGCAGTATTTT. The full variable domain, rest sourced from reference TRBV5-4 and TRBJ2-3, is ETGVTQSPTHLIKTRGQQVTLRCSSQSGHNTVSWYQQALGQGPQFIFQYYREEENGRGNFPPRFSGLQFPNYSSELNVNALELDDSALYLCASSTLQGATDTQYFGPGTRLTVL.

J is TRBJ2-5 and V is TRBV5-1; 9 nucleotides line up with TRBD1. V lost 0 bases to trimming and J lost 5 bases; unmatched junction nucleotides: 8. Germline CDR1 reads SGHRS; CDR2 reads YFSETQ. There are 16 residues in the CDR3. CDR3 coding DNA: TGCGCCAGCAGCTTGGCAGTCCCCGGGACAGGGGAGACCCAGTACTTC. This translates into CASSLAVPGTGETQYF.

The chain is built from TRBV15 and TRBJ1-6; a weak D match, TRBD1 (5 bases). With 1 base removed from V and 9 bases from J, the gap between germline ends came to 13 bases. This CDR3 spans 15 amino acids. CDR1 and CDR2 (germline): LNHNV, YYDKDF (reference sequence). The CDR3 sequence is CATSRGPDSVSPLHF. The CDR3 nucleotides read TGTGCCACCAGCAGAGGCCCAGACAGTGTTTCACCCCTCCACTTT.

This sequence joins TRBV12-3 or TRBV12-4 and TRBJ1-2; 7 nucleotides match TRBD1. CDR3 length: 13 residues. V trimming: 3 bases; J trimming: 6 bases; junction bases outside the gene matches: 4. The CDR3 is CASSFSGTDGYTF. The CDR3, as DNA: TGTGCCAGCAGTTTTTCCGGGACAGATGGCTACACCTTC.